The subject of this entry is one TCR beta chain. Its antigen is as yet unknown. The PCR made use of 60 Vbeta and 13 Jbeta primers. Repertoires were generated with immunoSEQ multiplex PCR, while TCRdb's copy carries only in-frame clones and drops some. This table has about 140,000 clones, over 60% appearing once. The entry originates in a study of cytomegalovirus exposure and HLA in healthy donors. Background on the study: An early data release held some 85 million unique TCRs from HLA-typed donors. Study-wide points: In an earlier analysis, most TCR beta V segments were productive about 87% or about 30% of the time. Follow-up analysis later connected one missense variant in DCLRE1C with trimming of TCR beta V- and J-genes.

The CDR3 runs 13 residues. The germline V gene encodes CDR1 MNHEY and CDR2 SMNVEV (reference sequence). The V and J ends lost 6 bases and 0 bases respectively, with 9 bases between them. This TCR was sampled from a woman aged 55 to 70 in good health and CMV-seronegative. Sequencing was carried out using PBMCs. This rearrangement joins TRBV27 to TRBJ2-7, with a weak D call TRBD1 (6 bases). The CDR3 reads CASRQDSSYEQYF. The DNA for the CDR3 is TGTGCCAGCAGGCAGGACAGCTCCTACGAGCAGTACTTC.